The 17 T cell receptor beta chains in this list originate from one sample, sequenced in a study of post-analysis software for immune sequencing data. General study results and limits: Relative to controls, patients had five TRBV segments at higher frequency, with TRBV5-6, TRBV5-1 and TRBV20-1 among these.

Their cognate antigens are unknown. The TCR beta cDNA libraries carried unique molecular identifiers. TCRdb reprocessed the PCR reads with MiXCR, giving one entry per CDR3 protein. The sample lists 750,000 to 900,000 distinct CDR3 sequences, about 43% occurring once. Sequencing input: blood. All receptors come from a girl aged 10 to 17 with multiple sclerosis.

The chain uses TRBV7-3 and TRBJ1-1, with D unresolved. The CDR3 is 14 amino acids. Germline V gene lookup returns CDR1 SGHTA and CDR2 FQGTGA. Trimming left V 2 bases short and J 4 bases short, with 11 bases between. In DNA form, the CDR3 reads TGTGCCAGCAGCTTATTCTCCCGGGGCACTGAAGCTTTCTTT. Protein: CASSLFSRGTEAFF. The complete variable domain, with remaining parts taken from reference TRBV7-3 and TRBJ1-1, reads GAGVSQTPSNKVTEKGKYVELRCDPISGHTALYWYRQSLGQGPEFLIYFQGTGAADDSGLPNDRFFAVRPEGSVSTLKIQRTERGDSAVYLCASSLFSRGTEAFFGQGTRLTVV.

This clonotype was counted a few times. The CDR3 DNA sequence: TGTGCCACCAGCAGAGATCTAGCGCCCCGACAAGAGACCCAGTACTTC. It is translated as CATSRDLAPRQETQYF. J is TRBJ2-5 and V is TRBV15, with D possibly TRBD2 on 6 matching bases. Germline values: CDR1 LNHNV, CDR2 YYDKDF (reference sequence). The CDR3 runs to 16 residues. Trimming removed 0 bases at V and 2 bases at J, with 13 bases between.

The V call is TRBV20-1, the J call TRBJ1-5; D perhaps matches TRBD1 (6 bases). CDR3 length: 15 residues. CDR1 is DFQATT, CDR2 SNEGSKA, per germline (reference sequence). Trimming shortened V by 5 bases and J by 2 bases, and 16 bases separated the two germline ends. CDR3 in DNA: TGCAGTGCTCCCTTAGGGGGGGTAGGCAATCAGCCCCAGCATTTT. Its translation: CSAPLGGVGNQPQHF.

This clonotype showed up just a few times. The chain is built from TRBV7-3 and TRBJ2-3, with D maybe TRBD1 (5 bases). This CDR3 is 12 amino acids long. The germline CDR1 and CDR2 sequences are SGHTA and FQGTGA. Trimming removed 5 bases at V and 6 bases at J, with 9 bases between. The CDR3 bases are TGTGCCAGCAGCCGGCCAGGGGATACGCAGTATTTT. Its translation is CASSRPGDTQYF.

The chain uses TRBV5-1 and TRBJ2-1, with D possibly matching TRBD2 (6 bases). Germline CDR1 reads SGHRS; CDR2 reads YFSETQ. Trimming cost V 1 base and J 5 bases, with 10 bases left between them. The CDR3 has 14 amino acids. The CDR3 here is CASSLWRGDNEQFF. CDR3 bases: TGCGCCAGCAGCTTGTGGCGGGGCGACAATGAGCAGTTCTTC.

The V gene is TRBV20-1, the J gene TRBJ2-7; D unresolved. Trimming took 5 bases from V and 1 from J, leaving 15 bases between them. CDR3 length: 14 residues. Germline CDR1 reads DFQATT; CDR2 reads SNEGSKA (reference sequence). The CDR3 loop is CSAGVLRVSYEQYF. The CDR3 DNA sequence: TGCAGTGCTGGAGTTCTCCGGGTGTCCTACGAGCAGTACTTC.

This chain joins TRBV7-8 and TRBJ2-2, with D maybe TRBD2 (5 bases). Trimming shortened V by 5 bases and J by 0 bases, and 13 bases separated the two germline ends. CDR3 length equals 16 residues. Germline CDR1 SGHVS, CDR2 FQNEAQ. In DNA form, the CDR3 reads TGTGCCAGCAGCCCTGACGGGAACTCGAACACCGGGGAGCTGTTTTTT. It yields the protein CASSPDGNSNTGELFF.

This clonotype was counted a few times. The chain is built from TRBV4-3 and TRBJ2-3, with 10 bases aligning to TRBD2. With 3 bases clipped from V and 6 bases from J, the junction kept 15 bases outside the gene matches. The CDR3 has 18 residues. Germline CDR1 LGHNA, CDR2 YSLEER. The CDR3 bases are TGCGCCAGCAGCCAGACCCGCCCTAGCGGGAGTAATATTGATACGCAGTATTTT. Residues: CASSQTRPSGSNIDTQYF.

This clonotype showed up just a few times. The chain combines TRBV12-3 or TRBV12-4 with TRBJ2-1; 10 bases fit TRBD2. After removal of 7 bases from V and 7 bases from J, the junction contained 7 bases not matched to a gene. The CDR3 has 14 amino acids. The DNA of the CDR3 is TGTGCCAGCACCAGCGGGAGGGCCCGGAATGAGCAGTTCTTC. Translating it yields CASTSGRARNEQFF.

The V and J genes are TRBV15 and TRBJ2-7, with 8 bases identical to TRBD2. The germline V gene has CDR1 LNHNV and CDR2 YYDKDF (reference sequence). With V trimmed by 5 bases and J by 3 bases, 9 bases remained unmatched. The CDR3 covers 15 residues. As DNA, the CDR3 is TGTGCCACCAGCCAATTTTGGGCGGGAGGCTACGAGCAGTACTTC. Encoded protein: CATSQFWAGGYEQYF. The variable domain in full, completed from reference TRBV15 and TRBJ2-7, reads DAMVIQNPRYQVTQFGKPVTLSCSQTLNHNVMYWYQQKSSQAPKLLFHYYDKDFNNEADTPDNFQSRRPNTSFCFLDIRSPGLGDTAMYLCATSQFWAGGYEQYFGPGTRLTVT.

The CDR3 reads CAIKGGFLSYEQYF. The CDR3 DNA reads TGTGCCATCAAAGGCGGGTTCCTCTCCTACGAGCAGTACTTC. The V and J genes are TRBV10-3 and TRBJ2-7, with TRBD2 as a possible D gene (5 bases). Trimming cost V 7 bases and J 0 bases, with 13 bases left between them. Germline V lookup: CDR1 ENHRY, CDR2 SYGVKD. The CDR3 spans 14 residues.

The chain employs TRBV25-1 and TRBJ2-1; 7 nucleotides agree with TRBD1. The CDR3 extends over 17 amino acids. The germline CDR1 and CDR2 sequences are MGHDK and SYGVNS. The V and J ends lost 1 base and 7 bases, in that order; junction bases with no gene match: 13. The CDR3 nucleotides are TGTGCCAGCAGTGAATTAGCGTTGACAGGGTACGCGAATGAGCAGTTCTTC. Protein: CASSELALTGYANEQFF.

This chain links TRBV28 with TRBJ2-2; D is possibly TRBD2 (5 bases). CDR3 length: 16 residues. CDR1 MDHEN and CDR2 SYDVKM come from the germline V gene. V shed 6 bases and J shed 0 bases, with 14 bases lying between them. The CDR3 bases are TGTGCCAGCAGCCCTTTGCGGGTAGCGAACACCGGGGAGCTGTTTTTT. Amino acids: CASSPLRVANTGELFF.

J is TRBJ2-7 and V is TRBV7-9; possible D gene TRBD1, 6 bases. The CDR3 sequence is 15 residues long. Per germline, CDR1 SEHNR and CDR2 FQNEAQ (reference sequence). Trimming took 1 base from V and 3 from J, leaving 13 bases between them. Here the CDR3 reads CASSLDLGGNYEQYF. The CDR3 region has the DNA TGTGCCAGCAGCTTAGATCTAGGGGGAAACTACGAGCAGTACTTC.

The genes are TRBV12-3 or TRBV12-4 and TRBJ2-5, with D possibly being TRBD1 (6 bases). This CDR3 is built from 15 residues. Deletions cut 6 bases from V and 2 bases from J, with 16 bases between. The CDR3: CASSSQGWRQETQYF. The CDR3 DNA follows: TGTGCCAGCAGCTCACAGGGTTGGCGGCAAGAGACCCAGTACTTC.

The CDR3 bases are TGTGCCATCACTAGCGATTGGGACAATGAGCAGTTCTTC. Residues: CAITSDWDNEQFF. The V and J genes are TRBV10-3 and TRBJ2-1; perhaps TRBD2 as D (6 bases). The CDR3 has 13 residues. The V gene lost 7 bases and the J gene lost 5 bases, with 12 bases spanning the gap. The V gene's germline CDR1 is ENHRY and CDR2 SYGVKD.

This clonotype occurred a few times. The chain joins TRBV20-1 to TRBJ2-7, with 8 bases aligning to TRBD2. V was pared by 6 bases and J by 2 bases, with 24 bases of the junction left unmatched. CDR1 and CDR2 from the germline V gene are DFQATT and SNEGSKA (reference sequence). The CDR3 sequence is 19 residues long. CDR3 region: CSATNRESLGARGAYEQYF. CDR3 DNA sequence: TGCAGTGCGACAAATAGAGAGAGTTTGGGGGCGCGGGGGGCCTACGAGCAGTACTTC.